These 10 T cell receptor beta chains originate from one sample sequenced in a study of cytomegalovirus exposure and HLA in healthy donors. 60 Vbeta and 13 Jbeta primers were used in PCR. Assay: immunoSEQ multiplex PCR; the TCRdb copy retains only in-frame clones and omits some. The sample lists some 80,000 clones, around 60% seen once, with about 4.7% in the top ten. Sequencing used PBMCs. Receptors originate from a male donor in good health and CMV-seropositive.

This clone was counted a few times. The J gene is TRBJ2-2, the V gene TRBV9; D not certain. Trimming stripped 4 bases from V and 3 bases from J, with 4 bases between. CDR1 and CDR2 (germline): SGDLS, YYNGEE. This CDR3 has 12 amino acids. CDR3 in DNA: TGTGCCAGCAGCCCTGACACCGGGGAGCTGTTTTTT. Protein: CASSPDTGELFF.

The chain employs TRBV5-6 and TRBJ2-5, with 9 bases fitting TRBD1. There are 14 residues in the CDR3. CDR1 and CDR2 from the germline V gene are SGHDT and YYEEEE. V shed 3 bases and J 3 bases; nucleotides not matched to a gene: 3. CDR3 amino acids: CASSWRTGEETQYF. The CDR3 DNA is TGTGCCAGCAGCTGGAGGACAGGGGAAGAGACCCAGTACTTC.

This clone was detected a few times. The chain joins TRBV4-3 to TRBJ2-2; 8 bases are shared with TRBD1. Germline values: CDR1 LGHNA, CDR2 YSLEER. The V and J ends lost 0 bases and 5 bases, in that order; junction bases with no gene match: 5. The CDR3 length is 16 residues. The CDR3 here is CASSQEARGQTGELFF. The CDR3, as DNA: TGCGCCAGCAGCCAAGAGGCCAGGGGGCAGACCGGGGAGCTGTTTTTT.

V usage is TRBV6-5 and J usage is TRBJ2-5; 10 bases agree with TRBD2. Germline lookup yields CDR1 MNHEY and CDR2 SVGAGI. V trimming: 6 bases; J trimming: 5 bases; junction bases outside the gene matches: 9. CDR3 length: 15 amino acids. CDR3 sequence: CASSKTSGRVETQYF. CDR3 nucleotide sequence: TGTGCCAGCAGCAAGACTAGCGGGCGGGTGGAGACCCAGTACTTC.

This clone showed up just once. The rearrangement joins TRBV19 to TRBJ1-3; D gene uncertain. V lost 8 bases and J 4 bases, leaving 9 bases between the germline ends. The CDR3 has 12 amino acids. The germline CDR1 and CDR2 sequences are LNHDA and SQIVND (reference sequence). Here the CDR3 reads CASERGGNTIYF. The CDR3, as DNA: TGTGCCAGTGAGCGGGGAGGAAACACCATATATTTT.

V gene TRBV18 combines with J gene TRBJ1-1; maybe TRBD1 (5 bases). V was trimmed by 0 bases and J by 1 base, leaving 9 bases between them. This CDR3 is 15 amino acids long. The germline V gene encodes CDR1 KGHSH and CDR2 LQKENI. CDR3 region: CASSPPEGPNTEAFF. In nucleotides, the CDR3 is TGTGCCAGCTCACCACCGGAGGGGCCGAACACTGAAGCTTTCTTT.

This clone is a singleton in its sample. The CDR3, as DNA: TGTGCCAGCAGCTTAGATCTAGGCAGGGGCCCCTACAATGAGCAGTTCTTC. Protein product: CASSLDLGRGPYNEQFF. V usage is TRBV11-2 and J usage is TRBJ2-1, with a possible D match to TRBD1 (6 bases). CDR1 is SGHAT and CDR2 is FQNNGV in the germline V gene. This CDR3 is 17 amino acids long. Trimming pared 0 bases from V and 2 bases from J, leaving 14 bases between.

The gene calls are TRBV9 and TRBJ2-7, with D unresolved. The CDR3 extends over 15 amino acids. Trimming removed 4 bases at V and 5 bases at J, with 19 bases between. Germline V CDR1 and CDR2: SGDLS, YYNGEE. The CDR3, as DNA: TGTGCCAGCAGCCCACCGGGTCGATATCCCGACGAGCAGTACTTC. Its translation is CASSPPGRYPDEQYF.

There are a few counts of this clone. This chain links TRBV28 with TRBJ2-3; 7 positions agree with TRBD2. CDR1 is MDHEN and CDR2 is SYDVKM in the germline V gene. V lost 8 bases and J lost 3; bases outside the gene matches: 5. The CDR3 sequence is 13 residues long. In DNA form, the CDR3 reads TGTGCCAGCCTCCATAGCGGGACAGATACGCAGTATTTT. This gives the protein CASLHSGTDTQYF.

Only a few counts were recorded for this clone. This chain joins TRBV4-2 and TRBJ1-1; weak D call: TRBD1 (6 bases). The CDR3 has 14 amino acids. The V and J ends lost 0 bases and 3 bases respectively, with 8 bases between them. Germline assignment: CDR1 LGHNA and CDR2 YNFKEQ. The CDR3 sequence: CASSQDSGDTEAFF. DNA of the CDR3: TGTGCCAGCAGCCAAGATTCAGGGGACACTGAAGCTTTCTTT.